The 24 T cell receptor beta chains given below trace back to one sample, sequenced in a study of blood T cell repertoires in COVID-19. Method: immunoSEQ multiplex PCR; TCRdb's copy keeps in-frame clones and lacks some. Of some 250,000 clones in the sample, roughly 88% were seen once. Sequencing was done on a sample of peripheral blood. These receptors all stem from a woman younger than 45 with acute or convalescent COVID-19.

The chain recombines TRBV12-3 or TRBV12-4 with TRBJ1-2; 8 nucleotides align to TRBD1. The J segment lost 5 bases and the V segment lost 7 bases, leaving 6 bases of the junction unmatched. The CDR3 runs 13 residues. The CDR3 region is CASTEDRAYGYTF. CDR3 DNA sequence: TGTGCCAGCACCGAGGACAGGGCTTATGGCTACACCTTC.

The chain has TRBV3-1 (or the pseudogene TRBV3-2) and TRBJ1-6, with no clear D. This CDR3 contains 14 residues. Trimming pared 2 bases from V and 9 bases from J, leaving 11 bases between. Germline V gives CDR1 LGHDT, CDR2 YNNKEL (reference sequence). CDR3 loop: CASSQLSNGSPLHF. The CDR3 region has the DNA TGTGCCAGCAGCCAATTGTCGAACGGTTCACCCCTCCACTTT.

The V call is TRBV7-2, the J call TRBJ1-3; maybe TRBD1 (5 bases). V shed 2 bases and J shed 0 bases, with 11 bases lying between them. Germline assignment: CDR1 SGHTA and CDR2 FQGNSA. The CDR3 runs 16 residues. The CDR3 nucleotides are TGTGCCAGCAGCTTATTGGGGGGGATCTCTGGAAACACCATATATTTT. Translating it yields CASSLLGGISGNTIYF.

The chain couples TRBV5-6 to TRBJ2-3, with 7 bases that match TRBD2. Germline V lookup: CDR1 SGHDT, CDR2 YYEEEE. This CDR3 region has 16 residues. V was clipped by 2 bases and J by 1 base; unmatched bases: 7. The CDR3 reads CASSFGTSARTDTQYF. The DNA of the CDR3 is TGTGCCAGCAGCTTCGGCACTAGCGCACGCACAGATACGCAGTATTTT.

The genes are TRBV7-2 and TRBJ2-7; 14 nucleotides line up with TRBD2. The CDR3 has 17 amino acids. Germline V gene data show CDR1 as SGHTA and CDR2 as FQGNSA. After removal of 5 bases from V and 6 bases from J, the junction contained 12 bases not matched to a gene. The CDR3 DNA sequence: TGTGCCAGCAGCATAGGGACTAGCGGGAGCCTCTCTGGCGAGCAGTACTTC. This gives the protein CASSIGTSGSLSGEQYF.

The chain couples TRBV25-1 to TRBJ1-2; D might be TRBD1 (5 bases). This CDR3 has 16 amino acids. The V end was cut by 5 bases, the J end by 7 bases, with 23 bases between. Germline V gene sequence: CDR1 MGHDK, CDR2 SYGVNS. The CDR3: CASSNLGLPALVGYTF. The CDR3 nucleotides read TGTGCCAGCAGTAACCTGGGACTTCCCGCCCTGGTTGGCTACACCTTC.

The V call is TRBV29-1, the J call TRBJ1-1; the match to TRBD1 covers 7 bases. CDR3 length: 12 amino acids. Trimming cost V 6 bases and J 0 bases; bases outside gene matches: 1. Germline V CDR1 and CDR2: SQVTM, ANQGSEA. The CDR3 region has the DNA TGCAGCGTAGGGACAGTGAACACTGAAGCTTTCTTT. It translates to CSVGTVNTEAFF.

This clone was recorded only once. The CDR3 loop is CASSGTRGTGELFF. DNA for the CDR3: TGTGCCAGCAGCGGAACCAGGGGGACCGGGGAGCTGTTTTTT. The chain joins TRBV5-6 to TRBJ2-2, with TRBD1 matching over 7 bases. Per germline, CDR1 SGHDT and CDR2 YYEEEE. The CDR3 sequence is 14 residues long. After removal of 4 bases from V and 5 bases from J, the junction contained 5 bases not matched to a gene. The whole variable domain, remainder taken from reference TRBV5-6 and TRBJ2-2, is DAGVTQSPTHLIKTRGQQVTLRCSPKSGHDTVSWYQQALGQGPQFIFQYYEEEERQRGNFPDRFSGHQFPNYSSELNVNALLLGDSALYLCASSGTRGTGELFFGEGSRLTVL.

This clone came up once. CDR3 region: CASTTVYNSPLHF. In DNA form, the CDR3 reads TGTGCCAGCACGACAGTGTATAATTCACCCCTCCACTTT. The chain recombines TRBV12-3 or TRBV12-4 with TRBJ1-6, with a tentative D call TRBD1 (5 bases). V was clipped by 7 bases and J by 4 bases, with 8 bases between them. The CDR3 is 13 amino acids.

V is TRBV7-6 and J is TRBJ2-1, with D unclear. CDR3 length: 15 residues. V lost 0 bases, J lost 5 bases, and 11 bases lay in between. Germline V gene lookup returns CDR1 SGHVS and CDR2 FNYEAQ. The CDR3, as DNA: TGTGCCAGCAGCTTAGCGCAGACTCGACACAATGAGCAGTTCTTC. Translated, it gives CASSLAQTRHNEQFF.

V is TRBV5-4 and J is TRBJ2-1; D remains unclear. The CDR3 is 15 residues long. V lost 4 bases and J 2 bases, leaving 13 bases between the germline ends. Germline CDR1 SGHNT, CDR2 YYREEE (reference sequence). The CDR3 spells CASSHPSRAYNEQFF. Here the CDR3 DNA reads TGTGCCAGCAGCCACCCAAGTCGCGCCTACAATGAGCAGTTCTTC.

To note about this clone: Here the CDR3 omits its conserved ending phenylalanine or tryptophan, so a read error is the likely source. No DNA is shown, since the ends of the CDR3 on it are uncertain; the CDR3 is the one TCRdb lists. This chain uses TRBV6-2 or TRBV6-3 with TRBJ2-7; the listed D gene, TRBD2, was not tested against the DNA. The length of the CDR3 is 12 amino acids, counting both ends. In germline, CDR1 is MNHEY, CDR2 SVGEGT. The CDR3 is CASSYRGTSGTS.

This chain joins TRBV19 and TRBJ2-5; perhaps TRBD2 as D (5 bases). Per germline, CDR1 LNHDA and CDR2 SQIVND (reference sequence). Trimming took 4 bases from V and 3 from J, leaving 21 bases between them. The CDR3 is 17 amino acids. The CDR3 spells CASSNFGLPTLKETQYF. CDR3 bases: TGTGCCAGTAGTAATTTCGGACTCCCGACATTAAAAGAGACCCAGTACTTC.

The chain joins TRBV7-2 to TRBJ2-5; D might be TRBD2 (6 bases). V was trimmed by 5 bases and J by 2 bases, leaving 15 bases between them. Looked up from germline, CDR1 is SGHTA and CDR2 is FQGNSA. The CDR3 contains 15 residues. The CDR3 DNA sequence: TGTGCCAGCAGCCAATCCGCGAGCGGGCAAGAGACCCAGTACTTC. It encodes CASSQSASGQETQYF.

The chain uses TRBV6-5 and TRBJ1-2; 8 bases fit TRBD1. This CDR3 has 15 residues. V was pared by 4 bases and J by 3 bases, with 7 bases of the junction left unmatched. Germline V gene data show CDR1 as MNHEY and CDR2 as SVGAGI. Written as DNA, the CDR3 is TGTGCCAGCAGTTTGGATAGGACAGGGCACTATGGCTACACCTTC. Its protein product is CASSLDRTGHYGYTF.

V usage is TRBV14 and J usage is TRBJ2-5; 9 positions agree with TRBD1. The CDR3 covers 15 residues. V was clipped by 2 bases and J by 5 bases; unmatched bases: 6. The germline V gene has CDR1 SGHDN and CDR2 FVKESK. CDR3 nucleotides: TGTGCCAGCAGCCAAACCGGGACAGGGTTGGAGACCCAGTACTTC. Translated, it gives CASSQTGTGLETQYF.

V and J are TRBV6-5 and TRBJ1-5; D unclear. V was trimmed by 7 bases and J by 0 bases, leaving 13 bases between them. Germline V gene lookup returns CDR1 MNHEY and CDR2 SVGAGI. The CDR3 covers 15 residues. CDR3 sequence reads: CASTPSKHSNQPQHF. The CDR3 bases are TGTGCCAGCACTCCATCGAAGCATAGCAATCAGCCCCAGCATTTT.

The chain has TRBV7-6 and TRBJ2-2, with TRBD2 identical over 13 bases. V trimming: 5 bases; J trimming: 6 bases; junction bases outside the gene matches: 9. The CDR3 is made up of 17 amino acids. Germline-derived CDR1 and CDR2 are SGHVS and FNYEAQ. This CDR3 is CASSATSGRGRAGELFF. In DNA, the CDR3 is TGTGCCAGCAGCGCTACTAGCGGGAGGGGTCGAGCCGGGGAGCTGTTTTTT.

The rearrangement links TRBV19 to TRBJ1-4, with TRBD1 matching 10 bases. V shed 7 bases, J shed 10 bases, and the junction held 12 bases outside the gene matches. CDR3 length equals 15 residues. Germline CDR1 is LNHDA and CDR2 is SQIVND (reference sequence). The CDR3 bases are TGTGCCAGTACCGAAGGGGGGACAGGGGTTGTAAAACTGTTTTTT. Protein sequence: CASTEGGTGVVKLFF. The variable domain in full, with the rest retrieved from reference TRBV19 and TRBJ1-4, is DGGITQSPKYLFRKEGQNVTLSCEQNLNHDAMYWYRQDPGQGLRLIYYSQIVNDFQKGDIAEGYSVSREKKESFPLTVTSAQKNPTAFYLCASTEGGTGVVKLFFGSGTQLSVL.

This clone was seen a few times. V and J are TRBV12-3 or TRBV12-4 and TRBJ1-1; 7 bases map to TRBD1. The CDR3 runs 12 residues. V trimming: 6 bases; J trimming: 9 bases; junction bases outside the gene matches: 7. CDR3 sequence reads: CASSPLTGQAFF. CDR3 bases: TGTGCCAGCAGCCCCCTGACAGGGCAAGCTTTCTTT.

The chain links TRBV20-1 to TRBJ2-1; tentative D call: TRBD2 (5 bases). This CDR3 has 10 amino acids. The V and J ends lost 8 bases and 12 bases respectively, with 14 bases between them. Germline CDR1 is DFQATT and CDR2 is SNEGSKA (reference sequence). CDR3 region: CSSGRGVQFF. In DNA, the CDR3 is TGCAGTTCCGGCCGGGGAGTGCAGTTCTTC.

The rearrangement uses TRBV2 and TRBJ2-7, with TRBD1 as a possible D gene (5 bases). Deletions cut 4 bases from V and 6 bases from J, with 19 bases between. Germline CDR1 is SNHLY and CDR2 is FYNNEI. CDR3 length: 15 residues. Here the CDR3 reads CASSGTGRALGEQYF. The CDR3 DNA sequence: TGTGCCAGCAGTGGAACAGGAAGGGCCCTTGGCGAGCAGTACTTC.

This sequence joins TRBV27 and TRBJ2-1; TRBD2 is a possible D gene (6 bases). This CDR3 comprises 13 residues. From germline, CDR1 is MNHEY and CDR2 SMNVEV (reference sequence). V was shortened by 3 bases and J by 7 bases, with 10 bases between the two germline ends. This CDR3 reads CASSFLSGNEQFF. CDR3 in DNA: TGTGCCAGCAGTTTCCTAAGCGGGAATGAGCAGTTCTTC.

The rearrangement links TRBV29-1 to TRBJ2-5; D gene uncertain. The germline CDR1 and CDR2 sequences are SQVTM and ANQGSEA. Trimming took 4 bases from V and 4 from J, leaving 4 bases between them. The CDR3 has 10 amino acids. CDR3 loop: CSVASETQYF. The CDR3 nucleotides are TGCAGCGTTGCTTCAGAGACCCAGTACTTC.